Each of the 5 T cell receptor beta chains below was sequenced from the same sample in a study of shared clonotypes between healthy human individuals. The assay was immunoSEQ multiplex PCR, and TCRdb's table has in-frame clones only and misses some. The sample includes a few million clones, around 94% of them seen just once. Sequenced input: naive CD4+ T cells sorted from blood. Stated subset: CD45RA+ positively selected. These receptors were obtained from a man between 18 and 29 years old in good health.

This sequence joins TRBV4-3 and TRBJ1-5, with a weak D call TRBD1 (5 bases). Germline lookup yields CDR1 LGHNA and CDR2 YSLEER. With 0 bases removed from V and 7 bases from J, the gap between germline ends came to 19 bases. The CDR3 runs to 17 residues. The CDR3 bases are TGCGCCAGCAGCCAAGAATCGGAAGGGGAGGGCAGCCAGCCCCAGCATTTT. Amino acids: CASSQESEGEGSQPQHF.

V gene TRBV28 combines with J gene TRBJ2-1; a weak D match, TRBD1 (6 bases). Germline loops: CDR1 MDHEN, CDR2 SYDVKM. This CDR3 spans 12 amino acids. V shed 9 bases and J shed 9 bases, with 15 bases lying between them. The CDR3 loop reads CASYRVKGEQFF. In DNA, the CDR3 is TGTGCCAGTTACAGGGTTAAGGGTGAGCAGTTCTTC. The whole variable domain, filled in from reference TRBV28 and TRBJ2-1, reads DVKVTQSSRYLVKRTGEKVFLECVQDMDHENMFWYRQDPGLGLRLIYFSYDVKMKEKGDIPEGYSVSREKKERFSLILESASTNQTSMYLCASYRVKGEQFFGPGTRLTVL.

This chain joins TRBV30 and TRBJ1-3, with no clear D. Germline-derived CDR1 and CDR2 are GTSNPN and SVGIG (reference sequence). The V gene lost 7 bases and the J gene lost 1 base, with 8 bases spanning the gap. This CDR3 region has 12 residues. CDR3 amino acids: CASKESGNTIYF. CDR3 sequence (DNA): TGTGCCTCGAAGGAATCTGGAAACACCATATATTTT.

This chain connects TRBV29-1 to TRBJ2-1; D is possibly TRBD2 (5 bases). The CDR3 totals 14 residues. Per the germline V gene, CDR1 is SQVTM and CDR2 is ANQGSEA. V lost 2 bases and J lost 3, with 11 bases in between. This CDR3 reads CSVEPSSNYNEQFF. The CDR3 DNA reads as TGCAGCGTTGAACCTAGCTCGAACTACAATGAGCAGTTCTTC.

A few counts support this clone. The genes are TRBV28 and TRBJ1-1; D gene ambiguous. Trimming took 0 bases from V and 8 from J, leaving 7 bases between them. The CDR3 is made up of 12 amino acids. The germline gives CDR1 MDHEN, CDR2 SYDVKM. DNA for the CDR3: TGTGCCAGCAGTTTATGGGGTCGGGAAGCTTTCTTT. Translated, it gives CASSLWGREAFF.